The next 12 T cell receptor beta chains were all read from a single sample in a study of control samples from healthy donors and cancer patients. Clones were read by immunoSEQ multiplex PCR, and TCRdb kept only the in-frame ones, dropping some. This sample carries about 67,000 clones, 87% of them seen once, and the ten largest clones take 2% to 2.5%. What was sequenced was PBMCs. The source of these receptors is a woman in her 50s with head and neck cancer.

This chain uses TRBV5-4 with TRBJ1-2; 9 bases agree with TRBD1. Looked up from germline, CDR1 is SGHNT and CDR2 is YYREEE (reference sequence). The V gene end was trimmed by 0 bases and the J gene end by 3 bases; junction bases not matched to a gene: 3. CDR3 length: 15 residues. CDR3 DNA sequence: TGTGCCAGCAGCTTGGTTCGACAGGGGGACTATGGCTACACCTTC. Residues: CASSLVRQGDYGYTF.

This chain uses TRBV2 with TRBJ2-3; no clear D. The germline V gene has CDR1 SNHLY and CDR2 FYNNEI. V was trimmed by 7 bases and J by 1 base, leaving 12 bases between them. The length of the CDR3 is 14 residues. CDR3 coding DNA: TGTGCCAGCAATTACATTCTAGGCACAGATACGCAGTATTTT. It encodes CASNYILGTDTQYF.

V gene TRBV9 combines with J gene TRBJ1-2, with a tentative D call TRBD1 (5 bases). V shed 0 bases and J shed 3 bases, with 9 bases lying between them. This CDR3 has 14 amino acids. Germline CDR1 and CDR2: SGDLS and YYNGEE. The CDR3 nucleotides read TGTGCCAGCAGCGTAGGAGGGGTTGACTATGGCTACACCTTC. This codes for CASSVGGVDYGYTF.

The rearrangement joins TRBV28 to TRBJ1-3; no clear D gene. Germline loops: CDR1 MDHEN, CDR2 SYDVKM. V was cut by 2 bases and J by 4 bases, with 9 bases left in between. The CDR3 length is 14 residues. The CDR3 loop reads CASSLTLSGNTIYF. CDR3 sequence (DNA): TGTGCCAGCAGTTTAACCTTGAGCGGAAACACCATATATTTT.

This sequence joins TRBV28 and TRBJ1-1, with D possibly matching TRBD1 (5 bases). Trimming took off 3 bases at V and 4 bases at J, with 12 bases between the two ends. The CDR3 extends over 14 amino acids. Germline CDR1 is MDHEN and CDR2 is SYDVKM. DNA for the CDR3: TGTGCCAGCAGTTTCGGCAGGGCAAGCACTGAAGCTTTCTTT. This gives the protein CASSFGRASTEAFF.

The chain uses TRBV15 and TRBJ1-5; no definite D call. Germline V lookup: CDR1 LNHNV, CDR2 YYDKDF (reference sequence). Between the trimmed V and J ends, which lost 3 bases and 4 bases, there was a span of 7 bases. The CDR3 runs to 13 residues. The CDR3 sequence: CATSSKKNQPQHF. As DNA, the CDR3 is TGTGCCACCAGCAGTAAGAAGAATCAGCCCCAGCATTTT.

V and J are TRBV2 and TRBJ2-7; possibly TRBD2 for D (5 bases). Trimming took 11 bases from V and 2 from J, leaving 13 bases between them. From germline, CDR1 is SNHLY and CDR2 FYNNEI. This CDR3 contains 12 residues. For the CDR3, the DNA is TGTGCCGTGGATAGGGAGACCTACGAGCAGTACTTC. Its translation: CAVDRETYEQYF.

This rearrangement joins TRBV7-3 to TRBJ2-7, with 7 bases lining up with TRBD1. The CDR3 is 13 residues long. V lost 5 bases, J lost 6 bases, and 7 bases stayed unmatched. The germline V gene has CDR1 SGHTA and CDR2 FQGTGA. The CDR3 spells CASSPDRFSEQYF. The DNA of the CDR3 is TGTGCCAGCAGCCCGGACAGGTTCAGCGAGCAGTACTTC.

The CDR3 region has the DNA TGTGCCAGCAGCGTATCCCCAGGGAACCGAGGCTATGGCTACACCTTC. Residues: CASSVSPGNRGYGYTF. The chain uses TRBV9 and TRBJ1-2; possible D gene TRBD1, 5 bases. CDR1 and CDR2 (germline): SGDLS, YYNGEE. V lost 1 base, J lost 4 bases, and 17 bases lay in between. This CDR3 spans 16 amino acids.

This clone showed up just a few times. The J gene is TRBJ2-2, the V gene TRBV30; possible D gene TRBD2, 7 bases. Germline V CDR1 and CDR2: GTSNPN, SVGIG (reference sequence). The germline V and J ends were trimmed by 5 bases and 7 bases, with 20 bases remaining between them. CDR3 length equals 15 residues. The CDR3 is CAWHTGGLLSGELFF. As DNA, the CDR3 is TGTGCCTGGCACACGGGGGGCCTCCTGAGCGGGGAGCTGTTTTTT.

The CDR3 DNA follows: TGTGCCAGCAGCGGACTCCGGGATTCACCCCTCCACTTT. Amino acids: CASSGLRDSPLHF. V and J are TRBV2 and TRBJ1-6; D remains ambiguous. V was pared by 6 bases and J by 8 bases, with 11 bases between. This CDR3 region has 13 residues. Germline CDR1 reads SNHLY; CDR2 reads FYNNEI.

This sequence joins TRBV5-6 and TRBJ1-2, with D possibly matching TRBD1 (6 bases). The CDR3 covers 14 residues. Germline assignment: CDR1 SGHDT and CDR2 YYEEEE. The germline V and J ends were trimmed by 4 bases and 7 bases, with 17 bases remaining between them. The CDR3 region is CASSPRGGAGGYTF. CDR3 nucleotide sequence: TGTGCCAGCAGCCCCCGAGGGGGGGCTGGTGGCTACACCTTC.